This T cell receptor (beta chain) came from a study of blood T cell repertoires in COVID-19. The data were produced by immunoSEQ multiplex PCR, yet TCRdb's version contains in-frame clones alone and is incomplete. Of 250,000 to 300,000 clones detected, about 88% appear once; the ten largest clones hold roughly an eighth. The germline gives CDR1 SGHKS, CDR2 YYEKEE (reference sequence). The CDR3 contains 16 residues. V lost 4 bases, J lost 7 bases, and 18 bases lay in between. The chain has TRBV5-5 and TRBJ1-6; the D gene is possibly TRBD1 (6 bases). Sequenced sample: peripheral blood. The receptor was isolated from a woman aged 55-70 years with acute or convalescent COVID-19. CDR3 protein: CASSIPGAGVNSPLHF. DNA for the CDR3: TGTGCCAGCAGCATCCCAGGGGCGGGGGTAAATTCACCCCTCCACTTT.